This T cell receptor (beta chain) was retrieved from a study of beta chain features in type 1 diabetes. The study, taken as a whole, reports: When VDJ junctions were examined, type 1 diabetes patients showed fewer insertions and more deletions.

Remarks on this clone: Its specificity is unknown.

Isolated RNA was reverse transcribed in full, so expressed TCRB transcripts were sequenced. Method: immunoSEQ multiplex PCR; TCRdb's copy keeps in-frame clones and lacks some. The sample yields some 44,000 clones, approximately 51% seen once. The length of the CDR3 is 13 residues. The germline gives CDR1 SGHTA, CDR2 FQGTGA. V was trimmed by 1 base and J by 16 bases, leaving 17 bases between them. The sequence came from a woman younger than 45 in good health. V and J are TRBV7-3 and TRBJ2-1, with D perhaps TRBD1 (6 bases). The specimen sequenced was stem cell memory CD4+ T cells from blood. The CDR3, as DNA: TGTGCCAGCAGCTTAAATCAGGGGCGCTCCCGTTTCTTC. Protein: CASSLNQGRSRFF.